The entry below describes one T cell receptor (beta chain). The same CDR3 can be traced to other DNA sequences in this sample. These data originate in a study of shared clonotypes between healthy human individuals. This CDR3 is built from 16 residues. Between the trimmed V and J ends, which lost 0 bases and 2 bases, there was a span of 11 bases. CDR1 SGDLS and CDR2 YYNGEE come from the germline V gene. Clones were sequenced by immunoSEQ multiplex PCR, and TCRdb holds only the in-frame ones, with some missing. This table has under 2,500,000 clones, around 95% appearing once. Specimen: naive CD4+ T cells sorted from blood. Subset meaning: CD45RA+ positively selected. The chain is built from TRBV9 and TRBJ2-2; D call uncertain. The source of this sequence is a man between 18 and 35 years old in good health. The CDR3 loop reads CASSVAAAANTGELFF. The CDR3 coding sequence is TGTGCCAGCAGCGTAGCGGCGGCAGCAAACACCGGGGAGCTGTTTTTT.